This TCR beta chain derives from a study of CD8 T cells in Susac syndrome. Trimming left V 0 bases short and J 4 bases short, with 14 bases between. Germline V gives CDR1 GTSNPN, CDR2 SVGIG (reference sequence). The CDR3 spans 15 residues. The authors reverse transcribed roughly 0.5 to 1 ug RNA with random hexamers. An immunoSEQ multiplex PCR amplified TCR beta CDR3 over 54 Vbeta and 13 Jbeta. TCRdb analysed the immunoSEQ multiplex PCR reads with MiXCR anew, one entry per CDR3 protein. The data contain some 150,000 distinct CDR3 sequences, 85% to 95% of them singletons. Sequenced: CD4+ T cells from PBMCs. The sequence derives from a human donor with Susac syndrome. V is TRBV30 and J is TRBJ2-3, with D possibly TRBD1 on 6 matching bases. In DNA form, the CDR3 reads TGTGCCTGGAGTGTTCAGGGGTATTTGGCAGATACGCAGTATTTT. This sequence encodes CAWSVQGYLADTQYF.